A selection of T cell receptor beta chains follows, all from one sample in a study. A single record per CDR3 protein comes from TCRdb applying MiXCR to the RT-PCR reads. In the table there are about 700,000 distinct CDR3 sequences, approximately 15% of which are singletons. The sequencing input was memory CD4+ T cells from blood. These receptors were taken from a female donor in good health, serving as a healthy control. CDR3s include the opening cysteine and the closing phenylalanine or tryptophan. D genes are given only for firm matches. Size is omitted from some rows. Given values are once, few, many or a class for expanded clones.

- | TRBJ1-1 | - | TRBV7-9 | TGTGCCGGAGGGGGGGCTAACACTGAAGCTTTCTTT | CAGGGANTEAFF
few | TRBJ1-2 | TRBD1 | TRBV20-1 | TGCAGTGCTATGGGACAGGGGAACTATGGCTACACCTTC | CSAMGQGNYGYTF
few | TRBJ1-4 | - | TRBV20-1 | TGCAGTGCTAATGGGGCCGGTGAAAAACTGTTTTTT | CSANGAGEKLFF
- | TRBJ1-6 | TRBD1 | TRBV20-1 | TGCAGTGCTTCCAGGGGGTATAATTCACCCCTCCACTTT | CSASRGYNSPLHF
- | TRBJ2-3 | TRBD2 | TRBV12-3/TRBV12-4 | TGTGCCAGCAGTTTAGCCGTGCGGCTAGCGGGAAGCACAGATACGCAGTATTTT | CASSLAVRLAGSTDTQYF
- | TRBJ2-1 | - | TRBV19 | TGTGCCAGTAGTTCCATATATGAGCAGTTCTTC | CASSSIYEQFF
- | TRBJ2-7 | - | TRBV7-2 | TGTGCCAGCAGCTTAGGGGTGGGCGGGATCTACGAGCAGTACTTC | CASSLGVGGIYEQYF
few | TRBJ2-1 | - | TRBV20-1 | TGCAGCTCCTCCCGAAGGAGGGCCAATGAGCAGTTCTTC | CSSSRRRANEQFF
- | TRBJ2-1 | TRBD2 | TRBV18 | TGTGCCAGCTCTTCGGAAGCGGGAGAGGTCGGCTACAATGAGCAGTTCTTC | CASSSEAGEVGYNEQFF
- | TRBJ2-7 | TRBD1 | TRBV12-3/TRBV12-4 | TGTGCCAGCAGCCCGAATCGGGACAGTCGGCAGTACTTC | CASSPNRDSRQYF
many | TRBJ2-1 | TRBD2 | TRBV4-1 | TGCGCCAGCAGCCCGGGACTAGCGAACCTTCTAGAGCAGTTCTTC | CASSPGLANLLEQFF
few | TRBJ2-3 | TRBD2 | TRBV7-9 | TGTGCCAGCAGCGTGGGACTAGCGAAACCAACAGATACGCAGTATTTT | CASSVGLAKPTDTQYF